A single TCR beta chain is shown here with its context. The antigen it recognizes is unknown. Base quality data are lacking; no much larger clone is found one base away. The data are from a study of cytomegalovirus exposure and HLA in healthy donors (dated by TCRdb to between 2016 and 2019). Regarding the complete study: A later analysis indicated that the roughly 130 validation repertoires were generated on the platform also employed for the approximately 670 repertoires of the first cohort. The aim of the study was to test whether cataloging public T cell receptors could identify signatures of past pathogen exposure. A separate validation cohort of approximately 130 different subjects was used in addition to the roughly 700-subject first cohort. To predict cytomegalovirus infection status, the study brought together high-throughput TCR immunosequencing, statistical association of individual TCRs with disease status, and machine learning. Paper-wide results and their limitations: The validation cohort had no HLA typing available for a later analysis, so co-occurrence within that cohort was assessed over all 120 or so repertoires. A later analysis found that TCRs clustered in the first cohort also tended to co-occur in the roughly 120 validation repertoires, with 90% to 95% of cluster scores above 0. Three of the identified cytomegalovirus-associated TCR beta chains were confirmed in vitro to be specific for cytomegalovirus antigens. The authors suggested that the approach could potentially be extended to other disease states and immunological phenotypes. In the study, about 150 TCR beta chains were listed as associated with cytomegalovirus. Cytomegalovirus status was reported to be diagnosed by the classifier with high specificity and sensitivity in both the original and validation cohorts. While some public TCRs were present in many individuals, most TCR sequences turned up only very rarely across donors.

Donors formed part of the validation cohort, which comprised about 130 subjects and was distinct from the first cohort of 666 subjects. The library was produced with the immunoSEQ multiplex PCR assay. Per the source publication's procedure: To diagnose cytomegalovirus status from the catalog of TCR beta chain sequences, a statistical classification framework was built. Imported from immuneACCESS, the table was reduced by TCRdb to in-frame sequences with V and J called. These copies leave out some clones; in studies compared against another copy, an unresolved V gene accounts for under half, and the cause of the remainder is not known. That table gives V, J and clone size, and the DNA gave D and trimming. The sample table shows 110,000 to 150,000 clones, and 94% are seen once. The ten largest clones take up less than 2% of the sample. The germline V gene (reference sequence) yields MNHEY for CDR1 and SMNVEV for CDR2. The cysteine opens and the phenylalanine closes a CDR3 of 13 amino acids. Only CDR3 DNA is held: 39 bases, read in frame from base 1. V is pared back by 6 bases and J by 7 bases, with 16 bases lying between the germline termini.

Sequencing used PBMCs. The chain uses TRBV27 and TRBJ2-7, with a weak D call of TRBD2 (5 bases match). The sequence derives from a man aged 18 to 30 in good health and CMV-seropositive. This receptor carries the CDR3 CASSQAPGKEQYF. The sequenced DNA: TGTGCCAGCAGCCAAGCCCCCGGGAAAGAGCAGTACTTC.